These 2 T cell receptor beta chains share one sample of origin, sequenced in a study of PD-1 blockade in classical Hodgkin lymphoma. After autologous stem cell transplantation all patients relapsed, and prior brentuximab vedotin exposure differed between cohorts. Method: immunoSEQ multiplex PCR; TCRdb's copy keeps in-frame clones and lacks some. This table has roughly 41,000 clones, about 86% appearing once. The sample here was peripheral blood mononuclear cells (PBMCs), taken before the second cycle of nivolumab. These receptors were obtained from a human donor with classical Hodgkin lymphoma.

The chain employs TRBV16 and TRBJ1-5, with D perhaps TRBD1 (6 bases). The germline V gene has CDR1 KGHSY and CDR2 FQNENV. V lost 3 bases, J lost 9 bases, and 9 bases lay in between. The CDR3 runs to 12 residues. CDR3 residues: CASSHTGPPQHF. The CDR3 coding sequence is TGTGCCAGCAGCCATACAGGGCCGCCCCAGCATTTT.

The gene calls are TRBV6-1 and TRBJ1-3, with unresolved D. Trimming left V 6 bases short and J 2 bases short, with 17 bases between. Germline CDR1 and CDR2: MNHNS and SASEGT. The CDR3 consists of 16 residues. The CDR3 coding sequence is TGTGCCAGCAGCGAACATGGAAAGGGAACTGGAAACACCATATATTTT. This gives the protein CASSEHGKGTGNTIYF.